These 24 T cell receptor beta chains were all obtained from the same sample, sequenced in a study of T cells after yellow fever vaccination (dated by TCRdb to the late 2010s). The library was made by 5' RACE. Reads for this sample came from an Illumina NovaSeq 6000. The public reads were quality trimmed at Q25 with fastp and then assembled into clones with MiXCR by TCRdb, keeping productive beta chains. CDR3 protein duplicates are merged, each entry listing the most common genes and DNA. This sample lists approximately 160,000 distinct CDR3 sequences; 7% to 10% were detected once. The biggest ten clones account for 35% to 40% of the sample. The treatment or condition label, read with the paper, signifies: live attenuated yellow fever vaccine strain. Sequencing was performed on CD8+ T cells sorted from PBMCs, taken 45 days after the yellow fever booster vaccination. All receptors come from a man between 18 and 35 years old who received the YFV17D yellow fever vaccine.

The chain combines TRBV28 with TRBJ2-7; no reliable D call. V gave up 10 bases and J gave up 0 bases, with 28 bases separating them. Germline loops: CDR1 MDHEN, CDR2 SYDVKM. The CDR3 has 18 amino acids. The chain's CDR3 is CATAFPPSESKYSYEQYF. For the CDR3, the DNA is TGTGCCACCGCTTTTCCCCCGTCCGAGAGTAAATACTCCTACGAGCAGTACTTC.

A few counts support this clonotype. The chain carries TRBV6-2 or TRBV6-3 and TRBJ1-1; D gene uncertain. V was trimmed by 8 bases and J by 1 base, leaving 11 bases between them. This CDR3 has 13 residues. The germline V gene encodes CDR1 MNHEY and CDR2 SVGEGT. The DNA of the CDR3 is TGTGCCAGCGGTCTCGGCGGGAACACTGAAGCTTTCTTT. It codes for CASGLGGNTEAFF.

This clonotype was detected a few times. Here the CDR3 DNA reads TGCAGTGCTAGAGACCATCGGAGCTCCTATAATTCACCCCTCCACTTT. Amino acid sequence: CSARDHRSSYNSPLHF. The chain joins TRBV20-1 to TRBJ1-6, with D unresolved. The germline V gene encodes CDR1 DFQATT and CDR2 SNEGSKA (reference sequence). Trimming removed 0 bases from V and 0 bases from J, with 9 bases in between. The CDR3 has 16 residues.

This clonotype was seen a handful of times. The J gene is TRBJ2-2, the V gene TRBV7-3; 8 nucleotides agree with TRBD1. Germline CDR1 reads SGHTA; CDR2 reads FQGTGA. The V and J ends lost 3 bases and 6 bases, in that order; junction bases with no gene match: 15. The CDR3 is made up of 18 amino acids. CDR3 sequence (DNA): TGTGCCAGCAGCTTTATGGGGATGGACAGGGAATCCCCCGGGGAGCTGTTTTTT. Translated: CASSFMGMDRESPGELFF.

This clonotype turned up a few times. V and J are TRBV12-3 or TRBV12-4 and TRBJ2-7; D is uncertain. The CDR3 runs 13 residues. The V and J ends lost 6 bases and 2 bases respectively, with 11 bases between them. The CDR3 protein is CASRKHLTYEQYF. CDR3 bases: TGTGCCAGCAGAAAACATCTTACCTACGAGCAGTACTTC.

CDR3 sequence: CSARTQGQGVRETQYF. CDR3 DNA sequence: TGCAGTGCTAGAACTCAGGGACAGGGTGTCAGAGAGACCCAGTACTTC. V gene TRBV20-1 combines with J gene TRBJ2-5; 9 bases fit TRBD1. V was clipped by 2 bases and J by 4 bases; unmatched bases: 11. Germline CDR1 DFQATT, CDR2 SNEGSKA (reference sequence). This CDR3 contains 16 residues.

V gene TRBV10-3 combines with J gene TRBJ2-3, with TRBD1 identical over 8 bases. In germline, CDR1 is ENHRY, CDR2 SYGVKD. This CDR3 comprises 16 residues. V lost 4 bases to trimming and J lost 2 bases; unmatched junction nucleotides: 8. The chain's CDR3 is CAISGQGPSNTDTQYF. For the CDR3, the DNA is TGTGCCATCAGTGGACAGGGGCCATCTAACACAGATACGCAGTATTTT.

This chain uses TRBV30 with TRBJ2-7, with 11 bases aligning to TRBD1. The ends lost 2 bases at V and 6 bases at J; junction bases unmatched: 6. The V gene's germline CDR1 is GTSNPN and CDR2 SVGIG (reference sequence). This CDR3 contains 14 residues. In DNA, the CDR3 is TGTGCCTGGAGTTTAGGACAGGGGGCGGGCGAGCAGTACTTC. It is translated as CAWSLGQGAGEQYF.

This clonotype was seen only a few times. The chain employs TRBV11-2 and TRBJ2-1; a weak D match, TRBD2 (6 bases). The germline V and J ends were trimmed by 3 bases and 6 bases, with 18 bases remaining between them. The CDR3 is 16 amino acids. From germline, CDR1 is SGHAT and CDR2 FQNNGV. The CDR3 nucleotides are TGTGCCAGCAGCTTTGGAAGACTAGTAGAACCCAATGAGCAGTTCTTC. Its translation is CASSFGRLVEPNEQFF.

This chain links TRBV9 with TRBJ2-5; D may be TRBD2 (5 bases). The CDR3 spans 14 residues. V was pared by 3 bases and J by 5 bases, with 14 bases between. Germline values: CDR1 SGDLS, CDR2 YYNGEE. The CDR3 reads CASSGSGLGETQYF. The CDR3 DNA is TGTGCCAGCAGCGGCTCGGGGTTGGGGGAGACCCAGTACTTC.

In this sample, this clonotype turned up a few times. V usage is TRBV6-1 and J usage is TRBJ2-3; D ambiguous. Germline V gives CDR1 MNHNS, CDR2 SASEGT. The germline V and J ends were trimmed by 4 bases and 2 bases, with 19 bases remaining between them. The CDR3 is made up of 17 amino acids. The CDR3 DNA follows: TGTGCCAGCAGTGGCGGAAATAGCATGGGGTTCACAGATACGCAGTATTTT. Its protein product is CASSGGNSMGFTDTQYF.

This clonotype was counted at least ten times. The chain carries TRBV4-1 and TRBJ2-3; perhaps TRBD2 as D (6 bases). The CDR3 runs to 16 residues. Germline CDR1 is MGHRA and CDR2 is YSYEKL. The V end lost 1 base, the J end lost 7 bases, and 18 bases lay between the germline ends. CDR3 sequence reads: CASSQGNAGKGYTQYF. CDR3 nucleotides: TGCGCCAGCAGCCAAGGAAACGCGGGGAAAGGCTATACGCAGTATTTT.

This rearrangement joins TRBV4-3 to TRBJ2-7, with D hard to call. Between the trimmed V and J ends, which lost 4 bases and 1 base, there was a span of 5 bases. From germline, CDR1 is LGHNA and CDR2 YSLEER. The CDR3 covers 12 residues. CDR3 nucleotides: TGCGCCAGCAGCCTAAAATCCTACGAGCAGTACGTC. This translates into CASSLKSYEQYV.

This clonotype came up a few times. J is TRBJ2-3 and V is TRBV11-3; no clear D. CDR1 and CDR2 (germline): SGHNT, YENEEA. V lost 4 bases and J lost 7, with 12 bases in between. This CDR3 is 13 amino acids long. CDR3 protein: CASSSGLVNTQYF. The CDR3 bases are TGTGCCAGCAGCTCGGGCCTAGTAAATACGCAGTATTTT.

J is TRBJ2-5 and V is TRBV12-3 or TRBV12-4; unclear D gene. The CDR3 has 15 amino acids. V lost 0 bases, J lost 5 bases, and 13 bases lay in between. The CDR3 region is CASSLAGRLGETQYF. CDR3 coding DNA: TGTGCCAGCAGTTTAGCGGGTAGACTGGGTGAGACCCAGTACTTC.

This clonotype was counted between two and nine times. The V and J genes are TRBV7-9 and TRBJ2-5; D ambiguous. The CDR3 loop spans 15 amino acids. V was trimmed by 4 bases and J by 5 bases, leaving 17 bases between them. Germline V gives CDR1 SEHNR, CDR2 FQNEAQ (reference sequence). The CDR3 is CASSSKQRLGETQYF. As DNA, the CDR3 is TGTGCCAGCAGCTCCAAACAGCGCCTTGGGGAGACCCAGTACTTC.

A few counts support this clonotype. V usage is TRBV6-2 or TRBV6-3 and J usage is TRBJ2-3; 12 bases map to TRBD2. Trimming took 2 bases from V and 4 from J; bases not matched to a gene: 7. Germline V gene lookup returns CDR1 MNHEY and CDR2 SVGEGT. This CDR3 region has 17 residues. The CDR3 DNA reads TGTGCCAGCAGTTACCTCGTGGCTAGCGGGGGGGCAGATACGCAGTATTTT. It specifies CASSYLVASGGADTQYF.

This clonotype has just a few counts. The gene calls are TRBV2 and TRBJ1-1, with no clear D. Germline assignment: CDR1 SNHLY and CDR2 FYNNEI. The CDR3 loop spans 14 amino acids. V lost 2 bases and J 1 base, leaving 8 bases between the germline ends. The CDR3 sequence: CASSEQSSNTEAFF. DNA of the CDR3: TGTGCCAGCAGTGAACAGTCGTCGAACACTGAAGCTTTCTTT.

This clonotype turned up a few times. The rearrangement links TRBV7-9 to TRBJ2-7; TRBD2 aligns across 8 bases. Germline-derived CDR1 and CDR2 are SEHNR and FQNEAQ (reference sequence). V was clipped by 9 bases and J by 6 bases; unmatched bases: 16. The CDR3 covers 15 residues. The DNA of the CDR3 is TGTGCCAGGGACTCGGCCCCAGCGGGGGTCGGCGAGCAGTACTTC. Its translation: CARDSAPAGVGEQYF.

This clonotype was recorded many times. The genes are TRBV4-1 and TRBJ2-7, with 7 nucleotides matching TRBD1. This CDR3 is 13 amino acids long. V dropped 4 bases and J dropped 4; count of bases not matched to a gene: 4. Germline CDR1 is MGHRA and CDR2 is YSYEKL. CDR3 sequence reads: CASSPRQGYEQYF. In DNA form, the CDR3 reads TGCGCCAGCAGCCCACGACAGGGATACGAGCAGTACTTC.

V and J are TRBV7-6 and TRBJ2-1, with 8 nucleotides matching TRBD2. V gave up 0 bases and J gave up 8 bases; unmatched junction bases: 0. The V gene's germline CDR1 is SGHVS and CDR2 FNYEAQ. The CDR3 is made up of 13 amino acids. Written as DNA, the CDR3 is TGTGCCAGCAGCTTAGCTAGCGGGGATGAGCAGTTCTTC. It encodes CASSLASGDEQFF. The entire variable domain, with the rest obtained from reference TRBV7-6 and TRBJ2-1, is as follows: GAGVSQSPRYKVTKRGQDVALRCDPISGHVSLYWYRQALGQGPEFLTYFNYEAQQDKSGLPNDRFSAERPEGSISTLTIQRTEQRDSAMYRCASSLASGDEQFFGPGTRLTVL.

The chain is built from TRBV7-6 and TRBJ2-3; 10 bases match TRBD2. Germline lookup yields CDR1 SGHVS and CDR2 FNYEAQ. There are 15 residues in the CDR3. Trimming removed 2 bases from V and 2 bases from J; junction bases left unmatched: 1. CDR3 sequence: CASSLSGGDTDTQYF. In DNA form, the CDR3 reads TGTGCCAGCAGCTTAAGCGGGGGGGACACAGATACGCAGTATTTT.

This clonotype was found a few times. The CDR3 is CASSSSQGSHEQYF. CDR3 bases: TGTGCCAGCAGCTCGAGTCAGGGCAGCCACGAGCAGTACTTC. The chain has TRBV7-9 and TRBJ2-7; D is perhaps TRBD1 (5 bases). Trimming cost V 4 bases and J 5 bases, with 15 bases left between them. Germline CDR1 SEHNR, CDR2 FQNEAQ (reference sequence). There are 14 residues in the CDR3.

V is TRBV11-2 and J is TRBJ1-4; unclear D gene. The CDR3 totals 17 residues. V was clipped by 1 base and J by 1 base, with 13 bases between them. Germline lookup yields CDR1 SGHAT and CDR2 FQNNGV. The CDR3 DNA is TGTGCCAGCAGCTTAGGTGACTCACCTGGAACTAATGAAAAACTGTTTTTT. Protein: CASSLGDSPGTNEKLFF.